This T cell receptor beta chain was sequenced for a study of radiotherapy plus CTLA-4 blockade in lung cancer. Study-wide context: An objective response was seen in 18% of patients, and disease control in 31%.

General study points: Reports state that early shifts in blood T cell clones, with interferon-beta, best predicted response. TCR clones originating in tumors grew in number in blood after radiotherapy plus ipilimumab.

Comments on this clone: Its specificity is unknown.

Germline CDR1 reads SGHRS; CDR2 reads YFSETQ. The CDR3 consists of 14 residues. V was trimmed by 3 bases and J by 5 bases, leaving 14 bases between them. Patients with chemo-refractory metastatic non-small-cell lung cancer received focal radiation plus CTLA-4 blockade with ipilimumab. Clones were sequenced by immunoSEQ multiplex PCR, and TCRdb holds only the in-frame ones, with some missing. The table shows just over 60,000 clones, with roughly 77% occurring only once. The source of this sequence is a human donor with non-small cell lung cancer who had a complete response to radiotherapy plus ipilimumab. The chain employs TRBV5-1 and TRBJ1-1; tentative D call: TRBD1 (6 bases). This specimen was peripheral blood, taken from a patient treated with radiotherapy plus ipilimumab. Written as DNA, the CDR3 is TGCGCCAGCAGCTCCGCCGGGGGCTATACTGAAGCTTTCTTT. Protein: CASSSAGGYTEAFF.